This T cell receptor (beta chain) was recorded in a study of vaccination and CD4 T cells after COVID-19. Study-level background: For post-vaccine samples, collection took place a median about 72 days after dose two, ranging from 14 to 241. Overlapping spike pools from SARS-CoV-2 and HCoV-NL63, HCoV-OC43 and HCoV-229E served as culture stimuli.

As to this clonotype: Its antigen is not identified.

CD4+ T cells that had been cultured provided DNA sequenced with the Oncomine TCR Beta short-read assay. The template was genomic DNA from cultured CD4+ T cells. TCRdb re-derived calls from the PCR reads in MiXCR, one entry per CDR3 protein. The sample holds approximately 21,000 distinct CDR3 sequences, about 61% seen once. The treatment here: roughly 11-day PBMC culture with coronavirus spike peptide pools or control peptides (ViraFEST assay). Expanded clonotypes were found by TCR sequencing after peptide-pool stimulation (ViraFEST). This TCR came from a human donor who had recovered from COVID-19. Sequenced material: CD4+ T cells from blood, cultured in vitro.

The CDR3 DNA sequence: TGCAGTGCTAGAGATACTGAGGGGACGAACACCGGGGAGCTGTTTTTT. The encoded protein is CSARDTEGTNTGELFF. This chain links TRBV20-1 with TRBJ2-2; either TRBD1 or TRBD2 may fit D (5 bases each). CDR3 size: 16 residues. Germline assignment: CDR1 DFQATT and CDR2 SNEGSKA (reference sequence). The ends were cut back, 0 bases at V and 0 bases at J, with 11 bases in the middle.